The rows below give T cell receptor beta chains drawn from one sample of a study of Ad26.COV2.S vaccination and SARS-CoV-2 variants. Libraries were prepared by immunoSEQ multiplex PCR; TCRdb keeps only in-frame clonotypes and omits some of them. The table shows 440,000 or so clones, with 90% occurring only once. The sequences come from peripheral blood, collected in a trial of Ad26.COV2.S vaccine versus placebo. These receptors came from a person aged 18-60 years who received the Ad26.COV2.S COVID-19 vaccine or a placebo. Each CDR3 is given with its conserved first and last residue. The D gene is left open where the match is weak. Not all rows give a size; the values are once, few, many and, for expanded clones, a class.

CDR3aa: CASSEGYPGQGYGYTF
CDR3nt: TGTGCCAGCAGCGAGGGGTATCCGGGACAGGGATATGGCTACACCTTC
v_gene: TRBV9
abundance: once
j_gene: TRBJ1-2
d_gene: TRBD1

CDR3aa: CASSSGLYNEQFF
CDR3nt: TGCGCCAGCAGCTCTGGACTATACAATGAGCAGTTCTTC
v_gene: TRBV5-1
abundance: -
j_gene: TRBJ2-1
d_gene: -

CDR3aa: CASGQLYGYTF
CDR3nt: TGTGCCAGTGGACAGCTCTATGGCTACACCTTC
v_gene: TRBV19
abundance: -
j_gene: TRBJ1-2
d_gene: -

CDR3aa: CASSPGRNYGYTF
CDR3nt: TGTGCCAGCAGCCCAGGGCGGAACTATGGCTACACCTTC
v_gene: TRBV28
abundance: -
j_gene: TRBJ1-2
d_gene: -

CDR3aa: CASSPRGRRENINEQFF
CDR3nt: TGTGCCAGCAGCCCAAGGGGTCGGAGGGAGAATATCAATGAGCAGTTCTTC
v_gene: TRBV7-9
abundance: -
j_gene: TRBJ2-1
d_gene: -

CDR3aa: CASSPLGAYEQYF
CDR3nt: TGTGCCAGTAGTCCTCTGGGGGCTTACGAGCAGTACTTC
v_gene: TRBV19
abundance: -
j_gene: TRBJ2-7
d_gene: -

CDR3aa: CASSQVARDYEQYF
CDR3nt: TGTGCCAGCAGCCAAGTAGCTCGAGATTACGAGCAGTACTTC
v_gene: TRBV3-1/TRBV3-2
abundance: few
j_gene: TRBJ2-7
d_gene: -

CDR3aa: CASSRTYRGDKEPQHF
CDR3nt: TGTGCCAGCAGCCGTACTTACAGGGGAGATAAGGAGCCCCAGCATTTT
v_gene: TRBV3-1/TRBV3-2
abundance: -
j_gene: TRBJ1-5
d_gene: TRBD1

CDR3aa: CASSSWTSYEQYF
CDR3nt: TGTGCCAGCAGCTCTTGGACATCCTACGAGCAGTACTTC
v_gene: TRBV7-2
abundance: -
j_gene: TRBJ2-7
d_gene: -

CDR3aa: CASSLETTNYGYTF
CDR3nt: TGCGCCAGCAGCTTGGAGACAACGAACTATGGCTACACCTTC
v_gene: TRBV5-1
abundance: few
j_gene: TRBJ1-2
d_gene: -

CDR3aa: CASSSPGTPSYEQYF
CDR3nt: TGTGCCAGCAGCTCCCCGGGGACTCCTTCCTACGAGCAGTACTTC
v_gene: TRBV7-9
abundance: once
j_gene: TRBJ2-7
d_gene: -

CDR3aa: CASSSRRQSSYEQYF
CDR3nt: TGTGCTAGCAGCTCTAGGAGACAGTCTTCCTACGAGCAGTACTTC
v_gene: TRBV7-7
abundance: -
j_gene: TRBJ2-7
d_gene: -

CDR3aa: CASSLAPGTAYGYTF
CDR3nt: TGCGCCAGCAGCTTGGCCCCCGGGACGGCCTATGGCTACACCTTC
v_gene: TRBV5-1
abundance: -
j_gene: TRBJ1-2
d_gene: -

CDR3aa: CASSQGGLAEQFF
CDR3nt: TGCGCCAGCAGCCAAGGGGGCCTCGCTGAGCAGTTCTTC
v_gene: TRBV4-1
abundance: -
j_gene: TRBJ2-1
d_gene: -

CDR3aa: CASSFGQGRGYTF
CDR3nt: TGTGCCAGCAGCTTTGGACAGGGCCGTGGCTACACCTTC
v_gene: TRBV7-8
abundance: few
j_gene: TRBJ1-2
d_gene: TRBD1

CDR3aa: CASLSQRSMPTDTQYF
CDR3nt: TGTGCCAGCTTGTCCCAGCGGTCAATGCCCACAGATACGCAGTATTTT
v_gene: TRBV28
abundance: -
j_gene: TRBJ2-3
d_gene: -

CDR3aa: CASSLGVVPSYEQYF
CDR3nt: TGTGCCAGCAGCTTAGGCGTAGTACCCTCCTACGAGCAGTACTTC
v_gene: TRBV13
abundance: -
j_gene: TRBJ2-7
d_gene: -

CDR3aa: CASTVSVHGYTF
CDR3nt: TGTGCCAGCACCGTTTCGGTTCATGGCTACACCTTC
v_gene: TRBV7-2
abundance: few
j_gene: TRBJ1-2
d_gene: -

CDR3aa: CASSQPRQPGTTGELFF
CDR3nt: TGTGCCAGCAGCCAACCACGACAGCCGGGGACTACCGGGGAGCTGTTTTTT
v_gene: TRBV4-2
abundance: -
j_gene: TRBJ2-2
d_gene: -

CDR3aa: CAIRGLDNEQFF
CDR3nt: TGTGCCATCAGGGGACTGGACAATGAGCAGTTCTTC
v_gene: TRBV10-3
abundance: -
j_gene: TRBJ2-1
d_gene: -

CDR3aa: CASSLVRGQGYGYTF
CDR3nt: TGTGCCAGCAGCTTGGTCCGTGGACAGGGATATGGCTACACCTTC
v_gene: TRBV5-6
abundance: -
j_gene: TRBJ1-2
d_gene: TRBD1

CDR3aa: CASSLASRQGWAYGYTF
CDR3nt: TGTGCCAGCAGCTTAGCATCCCGACAGGGGTGGGCTTATGGCTACACCTTC
v_gene: TRBV7-2
abundance: -
j_gene: TRBJ1-2
d_gene: TRBD1

CDR3aa: CASSLVAGAGNEQFF
CDR3nt: TGCGCCAGCAGCCTAGTAGCGGGAGCGGGCAATGAGCAGTTCTTC
v_gene: TRBV5-1
abundance: -
j_gene: TRBJ2-1
d_gene: TRBD2

CDR3aa: CASSAFLGYTDTQYF
CDR3nt: TGTGCCAGCAGCGCTTTTCTAGGGTACACAGATACGCAGTATTTT
v_gene: TRBV9
abundance: -
j_gene: TRBJ2-3
d_gene: -

CDR3aa: CASSESTSGQPQHF
CDR3nt: TGTGCCAGCAGTGAATCGACAAGCGGGCAGCCCCAGCATTTT
v_gene: TRBV6-1
abundance: -
j_gene: TRBJ1-5
d_gene: -

CDR3aa: CASSQWEGNEQFF
CDR3nt: TGTGCCAGCAGTCAGTGGGAGGGGAATGAGCAGTTCTTC
v_gene: TRBV7-9
abundance: -
j_gene: TRBJ2-1
d_gene: TRBD2

CDR3aa: CASSLETGFDEQFF
CDR3nt: TGTGCCAGCAGCTTAGAGACGGGGTTTGATGAGCAGTTCTTC
v_gene: TRBV7-9
abundance: -
j_gene: TRBJ2-1
d_gene: -

CDR3aa: CASSLVGRASEQFF
CDR3nt: TGTGCCAGCAGTTTAGTCGGGAGGGCATCTGAGCAGTTCTTC
v_gene: TRBV27
abundance: -
j_gene: TRBJ2-1
d_gene: TRBD2

CDR3aa: CASSARGNTNEKLFF
CDR3nt: TGTGCCAGCAGCGCGAGGGGGAATACTAATGAAAAACTGTTTTTT
v_gene: TRBV9
abundance: -
j_gene: TRBJ1-4
d_gene: -

CDR3aa: CASSQGGGNSNQPQHF
CDR3nt: TGTGCCAGCAGCCAAGGCGGAGGGAATAGCAATCAGCCCCAGCATTTT
v_gene: TRBV4-2
abundance: few
j_gene: TRBJ1-5
d_gene: -

CDR3aa: CASSEPGRSGANVLTF
CDR3nt: TGCGCCAGCAGCGAGCCTGGACGCTCTGGGGCCAACGTCCTGACTTTC
v_gene: TRBV5-1
abundance: -
j_gene: TRBJ2-6
d_gene: -

CDR3aa: CSASGDGGTQYF
CDR3nt: TGCAGTGCTAGTGGGGATGGGGGGACCCAGTACTTC
v_gene: TRBV20-1
abundance: -
j_gene: TRBJ2-5
d_gene: -

CDR3aa: CASSLAGDRATYEQYF
CDR3nt: TGCGCCAGCAGCTTGGCGGGGGACAGGGCTACCTACGAGCAGTACTTC
v_gene: TRBV5-1
abundance: -
j_gene: TRBJ2-7
d_gene: TRBD1

CDR3aa: CASSFGLAGVFEDTQYF
CDR3nt: TGTGCCAGCAGCTTCGGACTAGCGGGAGTATTTGAAGATACGCAGTATTTT
v_gene: TRBV5-6
abundance: -
j_gene: TRBJ2-3
d_gene: TRBD2

CDR3aa: CASSAGQGGYEQYF
CDR3nt: TGTGCCAGCAGTGCGGGACAGGGGGGGTACGAGCAGTACTTC
v_gene: TRBV2
abundance: -
j_gene: TRBJ2-7
d_gene: TRBD1

CDR3aa: CASSPSGLAENNEQFF
CDR3nt: TGTGCCAGCAGCCCATCCGGACTAGCGGAAAACAATGAGCAGTTCTTC
v_gene: TRBV7-8
abundance: -
j_gene: TRBJ2-1
d_gene: TRBD2

CDR3aa: CAIRTGAAYEQYF
CDR3nt: TGTGCCATCAGAACCGGGGCCGCCTACGAGCAGTACTTC
v_gene: TRBV10-3
abundance: -
j_gene: TRBJ2-7
d_gene: -

CDR3aa: CASSSPRKGTGRETQYF
CDR3nt: TGTGCCAGCAGCTCACCCAGAAAGGGGACAGGACGGGAGACCCAGTACTTC
v_gene: TRBV5-6
abundance: -
j_gene: TRBJ2-5
d_gene: TRBD1

CDR3aa: CASSYDISGNTIYF
CDR3nt: TGTGCCAGCAGTTACGATATCTCTGGAAACACCATATATTTT
v_gene: TRBV6-5
abundance: -
j_gene: TRBJ1-3
d_gene: -

CDR3aa: CATGGASSPNEKLFF
CDR3nt: TGTGCCACCGGGGGAGCCTCCAGCCCTAATGAAAAACTGTTTTTT
v_gene: TRBV10-3
abundance: -
j_gene: TRBJ1-4
d_gene: -

CDR3aa: CSASDSNEQYF
CDR3nt: TGCAGTGCTTCAGATTCCAACGAGCAGTACTTC
v_gene: TRBV20-1
abundance: -
j_gene: TRBJ2-7
d_gene: -

CDR3aa: CASSIFYEQYF
CDR3nt: TGTGCCAGCAGTATTTTCTACGAGCAGTACTTC
v_gene: TRBV12-3/TRBV12-4
abundance: -
j_gene: TRBJ2-7
d_gene: -

CDR3aa: CASSPPRESTDTQYF
CDR3nt: TGTGCCAGCTCACCACCACGGGAGTCGACAGATACGCAGTATTTT
v_gene: TRBV18
abundance: -
j_gene: TRBJ2-3
d_gene: -

CDR3aa: CASSIAENAMYEQYF
CDR3nt: TGTGCCAGCAGTATAGCGGAAAATGCTATGTACGAGCAGTACTTC
v_gene: TRBV28
abundance: -
j_gene: TRBJ2-7
d_gene: -

CDR3aa: CASSPRTDTQYF
CDR3nt: TGTGCCAGCAGCCCACGAACAGATACGCAGTATTTT
v_gene: TRBV5-8
abundance: -
j_gene: TRBJ2-3
d_gene: -

CDR3aa: CASTPEGTNEQFF
CDR3nt: TGTGCCAGCACCCCAGAGGGGACCAATGAGCAGTTCTTC
v_gene: TRBV28
abundance: few
j_gene: TRBJ2-1
d_gene: -

CDR3aa: CASSLGQSLLDTQYF
CDR3nt: TGTGCCAGCAGCTTGGGACAGTCGCTTTTGGATACGCAGTATTTT
v_gene: TRBV7-8
abundance: -
j_gene: TRBJ2-3
d_gene: TRBD1

CDR3aa: CASSFGTGWATEAFF
CDR3nt: TGCGCCAGCAGCTTCGGGACAGGGTGGGCCACTGAAGCTTTCTTT
v_gene: TRBV5-1
abundance: -
j_gene: TRBJ1-1
d_gene: TRBD1

CDR3aa: CASSASGGSGDTQYF
CDR3nt: TGTGCCAGCAGCGCTTCAGGGGGCTCCGGAGATACGCAGTATTTT
v_gene: TRBV7-2
abundance: -
j_gene: TRBJ2-3
d_gene: TRBD1

CDR3aa: CASSRFAAVSNQPQHF
CDR3nt: TGTGCCAGCAGTCGGTTTGCGGCGGTCAGCAATCAGCCCCAGCATTTT
v_gene: TRBV27
abundance: -
j_gene: TRBJ1-5
d_gene: -

CDR3aa: CASSSGLAHYNEQFF
CDR3nt: TGTGCCAGCAGCTCGGGACTGGCCCATTACAATGAGCAGTTCTTC
v_gene: TRBV5-6
abundance: -
j_gene: TRBJ2-1
d_gene: -

CDR3aa: CASSESGTGQETQYF
CDR3nt: TGTGCCAGCAGTGAATCGGGGACAGGGCAAGAGACCCAGTACTTC
v_gene: TRBV6-1
abundance: -
j_gene: TRBJ2-5
d_gene: TRBD1

CDR3aa: CASSQDRAGFYEQYF
CDR3nt: TGCGCCAGCAGCCAAGATCGTGCAGGCTTCTACGAGCAGTACTTC
v_gene: TRBV4-3
abundance: -
j_gene: TRBJ2-7
d_gene: -

CDR3aa: CASSRRDTYLQSSYNEQFF
CDR3nt: TGTGCCAGCAGCAGAAGGGACACGTACTTGCAGAGCTCCTACAATGAGCAGTTCTTC
v_gene: TRBV5-4
abundance: -
j_gene: TRBJ2-1
d_gene: -

CDR3aa: CASSDRNYEQYF
CDR3nt: TGTGCCAGTAGTGACCGGAACTACGAGCAGTACTTC
v_gene: TRBV19
abundance: -
j_gene: TRBJ2-7
d_gene: -

CDR3aa: CASSAGTGPYEQYF
CDR3nt: TGTGCCAGTAGTGCCGGGACAGGGCCCTACGAGCAGTACTTC
v_gene: TRBV19
abundance: once
j_gene: TRBJ2-7
d_gene: TRBD1

CDR3aa: CASSFRTGPYEQYF
CDR3nt: TGTGCCAGCAGTTTCCGGACAGGGCCGTACGAGCAGTACTTC
v_gene: TRBV28
abundance: -
j_gene: TRBJ2-7
d_gene: TRBD1

CDR3aa: CASSQGARQPQHF
CDR3nt: TGTGCCAGTAGTCAGGGGGCGAGGCAGCCCCAGCATTTT
v_gene: TRBV19
abundance: -
j_gene: TRBJ1-5
d_gene: TRBD1

CDR3aa: CASSTRRENSYEQYF
CDR3nt: TGTGCCAGCAGCACCCGGAGGGAAAACTCCTACGAGCAGTACTTC
v_gene: TRBV7-2
abundance: -
j_gene: TRBJ2-7
d_gene: -